Listed here are 17 T cell receptor beta chains from one sample, sequenced in a study of cytomegalovirus exposure and HLA in healthy donors. 13 Jbeta primers and 60 Vbeta primers were used for the PCR. Profiled with immunoSEQ multiplex PCR; TCRdb holds only in-frame clones, not every one. The table has approximately 76,000 clones, 79% seen once. The sequenced sample was PBMCs. Receptors originate from a man aged 30 to 45 in good health and CMV-seronegative.

This clone appeared once. V and J are TRBV27 and TRBJ1-1; TRBD1 might be the D (5 bases). CDR1 and CDR2 (germline): MNHEY, SMNVEV (reference sequence). V was pared by 3 bases and J by 4 bases, with 12 bases between. The CDR3 spans 14 residues. The CDR3 reads CASSFRGVPTEAFF. The CDR3, as DNA: TGTGCCAGCAGTTTTAGGGGCGTGCCCACTGAAGCTTTCTTT.

The chain links TRBV6-1 to TRBJ1-2, with TRBD1 matching 9 bases. The junction had 10 bases not matched to a gene; V was cut back by 4 bases and J by 7 bases. The CDR3 covers 15 residues. The germline gives CDR1 MNHNS, CDR2 SASEGT. The CDR3 sequence is CASSVGGTGKSGYTF. The CDR3 nucleotides are TGTGCCAGCAGTGTCGGCGGGACAGGGAAGAGTGGCTACACCTTC.

The chain carries TRBV29-1 and TRBJ2-3; maybe TRBD1 (5 bases). Germline V gene data show CDR1 as SQVTM and CDR2 as ANQGSEA. The CDR3 loop spans 14 amino acids. V was clipped by 4 bases and J by 4 bases, with 15 bases between them. The chain's CDR3 is CSVVSGPGSDTQYF. The CDR3 DNA sequence: TGCAGCGTTGTTTCAGGGCCAGGCTCAGATACGCAGTATTTT.

V and J are TRBV4-2 and TRBJ2-7; no firm D call. The length of the CDR3 is 14 residues. Germline lookup yields CDR1 LGHNA and CDR2 YNFKEQ. V was clipped by 1 base and J by 0 bases, with 7 bases between them. The CDR3 region is CASSQVAGSYEQYF. The CDR3 coding sequence is TGTGCCAGCAGCCAAGTTGCCGGCTCCTACGAGCAGTACTTC.

This clone was seen once. The V and J genes are TRBV28 and TRBJ1-3; D not resolved. The germline V gene has CDR1 MDHEN and CDR2 SYDVKM. The CDR3 extends over 14 amino acids. V lost 4 bases and J lost 0, with 7 bases in between. The CDR3 sequence: CASSSLYSGNTIYF. CDR3 sequence (DNA): TGTGCCAGCAGTTCCCTATACTCTGGAAACACCATATATTTT.

CDR3 nucleotide sequence: TGTGCCTCCCGACAGACGCTACAAGAGACCCAGTACTTC. This codes for CASRQTLQETQYF. The chain combines TRBV5-4 with TRBJ2-5; tentative D call: TRBD1 (5 bases). The CDR3 covers 13 residues. Per the germline V gene, CDR1 is SGHNT and CDR2 is YYREEE (reference sequence). Trimming cost V 10 bases and J 2 bases, with 15 bases left between them.

This chain joins TRBV6-5 and TRBJ2-4; maybe TRBD2 (6 bases). The germline V gene encodes CDR1 MNHEY and CDR2 SVGAGI. V gave up 6 bases and J gave up 7 bases, with 19 bases separating them. This CDR3 has 15 residues. The CDR3 bases are TGTGCCAGCAGCCGAAATGCCGAGGGGAGGAACATTCAGTACTTC. Encoded protein: CASSRNAEGRNIQYF.

The genes are TRBV18 and TRBJ1-2, with 10 positions matching TRBD1. V was pared by 2 bases and J by 7 bases, with 1 base of the junction left unmatched. Germline V lookup: CDR1 KGHSH, CDR2 LQKENI. The CDR3 extends over 13 amino acids. DNA for the CDR3: TGTGCCAGCTCACCAGGACAGGGGGGTGGCTACACCTTC. Amino acids: CASSPGQGGGYTF.

The chain recombines TRBV5-1 with TRBJ2-3, with 8 positions matching TRBD1. The CDR3 is 15 residues long. V dropped 4 bases and J dropped 2; count of bases not matched to a gene: 6. From germline, CDR1 is SGHRS and CDR2 YFSETQ. This chain's CDR3 is CASSVDRVPTDTQYF. In nucleotides, the CDR3 is TGCGCCAGCAGCGTGGACAGGGTCCCCACAGATACGCAGTATTTT.

The DNA for the CDR3 is TGTGCCAGCTCTCTGGGCCTGGGCACTGAAGCTTTCTTT. It codes for CASSLGLGTEAFF. This chain connects TRBV18 to TRBJ1-1; no reliable D call. The CDR3 is 13 amino acids. The V gene's germline CDR1 is KGHSH and CDR2 LQKENI. Deletions cut 6 bases from V and 4 bases from J, with 12 bases between.

The table lists this clone with a count of one. The chain couples TRBV30 to TRBJ2-3; maybe TRBD2 (7 bases). The germline V gene has CDR1 GTSNPN and CDR2 SVGIG (reference sequence). The CDR3 loop spans 15 amino acids. Trimming removed 2 bases at V and 10 bases at J, with 22 bases between. The chain's CDR3 is CAWSLNWGGGDPQYF. In DNA form, the CDR3 reads TGTGCCTGGAGTCTTAATTGGGGGGGCGGGGATCCGCAGTATTTT.

This chain uses TRBV28 with TRBJ2-4, with D maybe TRBD1 (6 bases). Trimming removed 5 bases at V and 9 bases at J, with 20 bases between. This CDR3 is built from 15 residues. Germline CDR1 reads MDHEN; CDR2 reads SYDVKM. CDR3 nucleotides: TGTGCCAGCAGTCCCCCCGGAGCAGGGGCATCCATTCAGTACTTC. This translates into CASSPPGAGASIQYF.

The rearrangement joins TRBV14 to TRBJ1-2; 7 bases line up with TRBD1. CDR3 size: 14 residues. Germline CDR1 and CDR2: SGHDN and FVKESK. The V segment lost 4 bases and the J segment 4 bases; nucleotides outside the gene matches: 6. Here the CDR3 reads CASSRRGQVYGYTF. CDR3 nucleotide sequence: TGTGCCAGCAGCCGCCGCGGACAGGTCTATGGCTACACCTTC.

This chain joins TRBV7-9 and TRBJ1-3; D is perhaps TRBD1 (6 bases). V shed 3 bases and J shed 0 bases, with 21 bases lying between them. Germline V gene data show CDR1 as SEHNR and CDR2 as FQNEAQ (reference sequence). The CDR3 loop spans 19 amino acids. CDR3 loop: CASSFPGPGQPISGNTIYF. CDR3 coding DNA: TGTGCCAGCAGCTTTCCAGGTCCCGGACAGCCCATCTCTGGAAACACCATATATTTT.

The chain carries TRBV15 and TRBJ2-1; D is possibly TRBD1 (6 bases). Trimming pared 3 bases from V and 9 bases from J, leaving 27 bases between. This CDR3 is built from 18 residues. Germline CDR1 reads LNHNV; CDR2 reads YYDKDF (reference sequence). The CDR3 sequence: CATSRILIAGARKGEQFF. CDR3 coding DNA: TGTGCCACCAGCAGGATCTTAATTGCAGGGGCTCGAAAGGGTGAGCAGTTCTTC. The whole variable domain, remainder taken from reference TRBV15 and TRBJ2-1, is DAMVIQNPRYQVTQFGKPVTLSCSQTLNHNVMYWYQQKSSQAPKLLFHYYDKDFNNEADTPDNFQSRRPNTSFCFLDIRSPGLGDTAMYLCATSRILIAGARKGEQFFGPGTRLTVL.

This clone was found a few times. V is TRBV18 and J is TRBJ1-4; the match to TRBD1 covers 7 bases. From germline, CDR1 is KGHSH and CDR2 LQKENI. The CDR3 extends over 15 amino acids. Trimming removed 0 bases from V and 10 bases from J; junction bases left unmatched: 8. The CDR3 coding sequence is TGTGCCAGCTCACCACCCGGACAGGCCAGCGGAAAACTGTTTTTT. This gives the protein CASSPPGQASGKLFF.

The J gene is TRBJ2-1, the V gene TRBV4-2; D is perhaps TRBD1 (5 bases). The germline V and J ends were trimmed by 4 bases and 10 bases, with 11 bases remaining between them. Per the germline V gene, CDR1 is LGHNA and CDR2 is YNFKEQ. This CDR3 spans 12 amino acids. The CDR3 protein is CASSPYPGEQFF. CDR3 sequence (DNA): TGTGCCAGCAGCCCCTATCCAGGGGAGCAGTTCTTC.